One and the same sample provided the 19 T cell receptor beta chains below, sequenced in a study of blood T cell repertoires in COVID-19. Only in-frame clones appear in the TCRdb table, and some are missing; sequencing was by immunoSEQ multiplex PCR. Of some 360,000 clones listed, roughly 87% are singletons. What was sequenced was peripheral blood. The source is a woman aged 55-75 years with COVID-19, enrolled during active disease.

The V call is TRBV19, the J call TRBJ2-6, with 11 bases fitting TRBD1. The CDR3 sequence is 19 residues long. Germline values: CDR1 LNHDA, CDR2 SQIVND (reference sequence). V was clipped by 5 bases and J by 3 bases; unmatched bases: 12. CDR3 DNA sequence: TGTGCCAGTAGTGAGCAACCCGGACAGGGGGCGGGTGGGGCCAACGTCCTGACTTTC. Protein sequence: CASSEQPGQGAGGANVLTF.

The V gene is TRBV19, the J gene TRBJ1-2; 7 bases map to TRBD1. The CDR3 consists of 13 residues. Per the germline V gene, CDR1 is LNHDA and CDR2 is SQIVND (reference sequence). V dropped 5 bases and J dropped 5; count of bases not matched to a gene: 5. The DNA for the CDR3 is TGTGCCAGTAGTTGGGACAGTCCTTATGGCTACACCTTC. This encodes CASSWDSPYGYTF.

This chain connects TRBV19 to TRBJ1-2; possibly TRBD1 for D (6 bases). CDR1 is LNHDA, CDR2 SQIVND, per germline (reference sequence). The CDR3 totals 15 residues. Trimming removed 3 bases from V and 2 bases from J, with 13 bases in between. The CDR3 reads CASSIQQGPNYGYTF. CDR3 DNA sequence: TGTGCCAGTAGTATTCAACAGGGCCCCAACTATGGCTACACCTTC.

CDR3 in amino acids: CASSLEGGAGNTIYF. The CDR3 DNA is TGCGCCAGCAGCTTGGAAGGGGGCGCAGGAAACACCATATATTTT. The V gene is TRBV5-1, the J gene TRBJ1-3; 7 nucleotides match TRBD1. Germline V CDR1 and CDR2: SGHRS, YFSETQ. V gave up 0 bases and J gave up 4 bases; unmatched junction bases: 4. The CDR3 length is 15 residues.

The V call is TRBV7-3, the J call TRBJ2-1; D is perhaps TRBD2 (7 bases). In germline, CDR1 is SGHTA, CDR2 FQGTGA. V lost 5 bases, J lost 8 bases, and 19 bases lay in between. The CDR3 spans 15 residues. CDR3 sequence reads: CASSPQGRGTDEQFF. The CDR3, as DNA: TGTGCCAGCAGCCCCCAGGGGCGGGGGACGGATGAGCAGTTCTTC.

This chain joins TRBV5-5 and TRBJ1-6, with 9 bases lining up with TRBD1. CDR1 is SGHKS and CDR2 is YYEKEE in the germline V gene (reference sequence). The CDR3 length is 15 residues. With 0 bases clipped from V and 7 bases from J, the junction kept 2 bases outside the gene matches. The CDR3 loop is CASSLGDRDNSPLHF. The CDR3 DNA reads as TGTGCCAGCAGCTTGGGGGACAGGGACAATTCACCCCTCCACTTT.

CDR3: CASSRGPGQSFKTQYF. CDR3 nucleotide sequence: TGTGCCAGCAGTCGGGGTCCGGGACAATCGTTCAAGACCCAGTACTTC. The chain has TRBV28 and TRBJ2-5; TRBD1 might be the D (6 bases). This CDR3 is 16 amino acids long. The V gene lost 5 bases and the J gene lost 6 bases, with 22 bases spanning the gap. Germline V CDR1 and CDR2: MDHEN, SYDVKM.

The chain joins TRBV6-5 to TRBJ1-2, with 7 bases lining up with TRBD1. CDR3 length: 13 residues. Germline-derived CDR1 and CDR2 are MNHEY and SVGAGI. V gave up 2 bases and J gave up 7 bases; unmatched junction bases: 4. CDR3 DNA: TGTGCCAGCAGTTACACAGGGGTTGGTGGCTACACCTTC. Translating gives CASSYTGVGGYTF.

The rearrangement links TRBV7-8 to TRBJ1-1; a possible D gene is TRBD1 (5 bases). The germline V gene has CDR1 SGHVS and CDR2 FQNEAQ. The CDR3 runs to 14 residues. Trimming cost V 5 bases and J 4 bases, with 14 bases left between them. The CDR3 reads CASSILGGGTEAFF. The CDR3 bases are TGTGCCAGCAGCATTTTGGGGGGGGGCACTGAAGCTTTCTTT.

The chain couples TRBV6-6 to TRBJ2-7; D may be TRBD1 (5 bases). Between the trimmed V and J ends, which lost 0 bases and 6 bases, there was a span of 15 bases. Germline CDR1 reads MNHNY; CDR2 reads SVGAGI (reference sequence). The CDR3 has 15 residues. The CDR3 loop is CASSYSIAGLVEQYF. The CDR3 DNA follows: TGTGCCAGCAGTTACTCGATCGCAGGGTTGGTCGAGCAGTACTTC.

The genes are TRBV3-1 (or the pseudogene TRBV3-2) and TRBJ2-7, with 9 bases that match TRBD1. CDR3 length: 17 residues. Germline CDR1 is LGHDT and CDR2 is YNNKEL (reference sequence). Trimming cost V 4 bases and J 3 bases; bases outside gene matches: 13. The CDR3 loop is CASSRSFSGTGHYEQYF. In nucleotides, the CDR3 is TGTGCCAGCAGCCGGAGTTTTTCCGGGACAGGGCACTACGAGCAGTACTTC.

The CDR3 bases are TGCGCCAGCAGCCTCGGACTCGGAAACACCATATATTTT. As protein: CASSLGLGNTIYF. The chain couples TRBV10-1 to TRBJ1-3; no definite D call. This CDR3 has 13 amino acids. Germline lookup yields CDR1 WNHNN and CDR2 SYGVQD (reference sequence). The ends were cut back, 6 bases at V and 4 bases at J, with 10 bases in the middle.

V and J are TRBV19 and TRBJ2-2; a weak D match, TRBD1 (6 bases). V lost 7 bases and J 6 bases, leaving 15 bases between the germline ends. Germline assignment: CDR1 LNHDA and CDR2 SQIVND (reference sequence). This CDR3 is built from 14 residues. DNA for the CDR3: TGTGCCAGTAAAGGACAGAATGTGGCCGGGGAGCTGTTTTTT. Translation: CASKGQNVAGELFF.

The chain links TRBV7-2 to TRBJ2-3; a weak D match, TRBD2 (6 bases). Deletions cut 5 bases from V and 2 bases from J, with 17 bases between. This CDR3 spans 16 amino acids. The germline V gene has CDR1 SGHTA and CDR2 FQGNSA. The CDR3, as DNA: TGTGCCAGCAGCAAACGCTCTAGCGTTAACACAGATACGCAGTATTTT. Translated: CASSKRSSVNTDTQYF.

The V call is TRBV3-1 (or the pseudogene TRBV3-2), the J call TRBJ1-3; 7 nucleotides line up with TRBD1. The CDR3 loop spans 14 amino acids. J was trimmed by 4 bases and V by 4 bases; bases with no gene match: 4. From germline, CDR1 is LGHDT and CDR2 YNNKEL (reference sequence). DNA of the CDR3: TGTGCCAGCAGCCTACAGGGGAAAGGAAACACCATATATTTT. Translating it yields CASSLQGKGNTIYF.

The chain employs TRBV4-2 and TRBJ1-5, with TRBD1 matching over 7 bases. V shed 1 base and J 4 bases; nucleotides not matched to a gene: 10. CDR3 length: 17 amino acids. Germline loops: CDR1 LGHNA, CDR2 YNFKEQ. The DNA of the CDR3 is TGTGCCAGCAGCCAAGCCCCGACAGGGCGAGGTAATCAGCCCCAGCATTTT. This encodes CASSQAPTGRGNQPQHF.

The chain has TRBV5-5 and TRBJ1-6; D ambiguous. The ends were cut back, 4 bases at V and 9 bases at J, with 14 bases in the middle. This CDR3 is 14 amino acids long. CDR1 is SGHKS, CDR2 YYEKEE, per germline (reference sequence). For the CDR3, the DNA is TGTGCCAGCAGCCCGATTAATAGCCCTTCACCCCTCCACTTT. Protein: CASSPINSPSPLHF.

The rearrangement joins TRBV28 to TRBJ1-3; D is undetermined. V was trimmed by 6 bases and J by 1 base, leaving 13 bases between them. The CDR3 is 15 residues long. Germline CDR1 MDHEN, CDR2 SYDVKM. The CDR3 bases are TGTGCCAGCAGCGAAGGAAGGCGGTCTGGAAACACCATATATTTT. Its protein is CASSEGRRSGNTIYF.

V gene TRBV20-1 combines with J gene TRBJ1-2; D is unclear. The CDR3 extends over 13 amino acids. The germline gives CDR1 DFQATT, CDR2 SNEGSKA (reference sequence). Trimming removed 3 bases from V and 3 bases from J, with 11 bases in between. The CDR3 here is CSASAGLDYGYTF. The CDR3 region has the DNA TGCAGTGCTAGTGCCGGGTTGGACTATGGCTACACCTTC.